Listed below are T cell receptor beta chains from one sample, sequenced in a study of blood T cell repertoires in COVID-19. TCRdb's copy holds only in-frame clones and misses some; the assay was immunoSEQ multiplex PCR. The sample comprises about 480,000 clones, roughly 87% of which are singletons, and 0.8% to 0.9% rests with the top ten. The specimen sequenced was peripheral blood. These receptors were collected from a man between 18 and 29 years old with COVID-19, enrolled during active disease. CDR3s include the opening cysteine and the closing phenylalanine or tryptophan. The D gene is left open where the match is weak. Size is omitted from some rows. Given values are once, few, many or a class for expanded clones.

v_gene	abundance	j_gene	d_gene	CDR3nt	CDR3aa
TRBV14	.	TRBJ2-3	.	TGTGCCAGCAGCCGTTTGCAGGATACGCAGTATTTT	CASSRLQDTQYF
TRBV5-6	.	TRBJ2-1	.	TGTGCCAGCAGCCGGTCGGTCTATGAGCAGTTCTTC	CASSRSVYEQFF
TRBV3-1/TRBV3-2	.	TRBJ2-3	TRBD1	TGTGCCAGCAGCCAAGGCGGACAGGGAGGCCGTACGCAGTATTTT	CASSQGGQGGRTQYF
TRBV20-1	.	TRBJ2-7	.	TGCAGTGCTAGGTTAGACGAGCAGTACTTC	CSARLDEQYF
TRBV6-6	.	TRBJ1-2	.	TGTGCCAGCAGTCGAGGGGCCTACAGGGATGCTAACTATGGCTACACCTTC	CASSRGAYRDANYGYTF
TRBV13	.	TRBJ2-3	.	TGTGCCAGCAGCTTAGCTCGAGGCATAGATACGCAGTATTTT	CASSLARGIDTQYF
TRBV5-1	.	TRBJ2-7	TRBD2	TGCGCCAGCAGCCCGGGAGGGGTGGTAAACGAGCAGTACTTC	CASSPGGVVNEQYF
TRBV2	.	TRBJ1-4	.	TGTGCCAGCTCTGGGCAGGATGCAACTAATGAAAAACTGTTTTTT	CASSGQDATNEKLFF
TRBV27	.	TRBJ2-7	TRBD1	TGTGCCAGCAGTTCGACAGGGGGCAGGATCTACGAGCAGTACTTC	CASSSTGGRIYEQYF
TRBV5-4	many	TRBJ2-7	TRBD2	TGTGCCAGCAGCTTGGGGACTAGTAAGGACGAGCAGTACTTC	CASSLGTSKDEQYF
TRBV19	.	TRBJ2-1	TRBD1	TGTGCCAGTAGCGTGACAGGGCTCAATGAGCAGTTCTTC	CASSVTGLNEQFF
TRBV3-1/TRBV3-2	.	TRBJ1-5	.	TGTGCCAGCAGCCAGGAGGGTCCCAACCATCTTAGCAATCAGCCCCAGCATTTT	CASSQEGPNHLSNQPQHF
TRBV18	.	TRBJ2-5	TRBD2	TGTGCCAGCACCCTAGCGGGGGCCCTCCAAGAGACCCAGTACTTC	CASTLAGALQETQYF
TRBV7-9	.	TRBJ1-4	.	TGTGCCAGCAGCTTAGCGTCCGCAGGGGTTGATGAAAAACTGTTTTTT	CASSLASAGVDEKLFF
TRBV29-1	.	TRBJ1-2	TRBD1	TGCAGCGTTGATTGGGGACAGGGTCGTGGGTATGGCTACACCTTC	CSVDWGQGRGYGYTF
TRBV19	.	TRBJ1-2	.	TGTGCCAGTAGTATTAGAACGCTAAGCGGCTACACCTTC	CASSIRTLSGYTF
TRBV13	.	TRBJ1-6	.	TGTGCCAGCAGGAACACAGGGAGTAATTCACCCCTCCACTTT	CASRNTGSNSPLHF
TRBV12-5	.	TRBJ2-6	TRBD1	TGTGCTAGTGGTTCAGGACAGGCTGGGGCCAACGTCCTGACTTTC	CASGSGQAGANVLTF